These 9 T cell receptor beta chains were all obtained from the same sample, sequenced in a study of Ad26.COV2.S vaccination and SARS-CoV-2 variants. Clones were sequenced by immunoSEQ multiplex PCR, and TCRdb holds only the in-frame ones, with some missing. The data contain approximately 280,000 clones, around 87% of them seen just once; the ten biggest clones take up 2.5% to 3.5%. Documented treatment: roughly 18 received Ad26.COV2.S at low or high dose, single or two shots; several received placebo; per-sample allocation not given. All samples were drawn on day 63, counting from the first vaccine or placebo injection. The sequencing used peripheral blood, collected in a trial of Ad26.COV2.S vaccine versus placebo. These receptors were taken from a person between 18 and 59 years old who received the Ad26.COV2.S COVID-19 vaccine or a placebo.

The V and J genes are TRBV12-5 and TRBJ2-1, with D unresolved. This CDR3 region has 10 residues. Trimming removed 7 bases at V and 7 bases at J, with 5 bases between. The germline gives CDR1 LGHNT, CDR2 FRNRAP. As DNA, the CDR3 is TGTGCTAGTGCCCTAAATGAGCAGTTCTTC. Protein: CASALNEQFF.

The CDR3 reads CASTPRGVTEQYF. CDR3 nucleotide sequence: TGTGCCAGCACCCCCAGGGGGGTAACCGAGCAGTACTTC. The chain has TRBV12-3 or TRBV12-4 and TRBJ2-7; tentative D call: TRBD1 (7 bases). This CDR3 contains 13 residues. V was cut by 7 bases and J by 6 bases, with 16 bases left in between.

This clone was seen a few times. This sequence joins TRBV28 and TRBJ1-5, with unresolved D. The CDR3 has 17 residues. Germline V CDR1 and CDR2: MDHEN, SYDVKM. Trimming pared 3 bases from V and 0 bases from J, leaving 15 bases between. CDR3 DNA sequence: TGTGCCAGCAGTTTGGGTTTTACGGGAAATAGCAATCAGCCCCAGCATTTT. It codes for CASSLGFTGNSNQPQHF.

The chain has TRBV6-5 and TRBJ1-1; no clear D. The germline V gene encodes CDR1 MNHEY and CDR2 SVGAGI. The ends were cut back, 2 bases at V and 1 base at J, with 5 bases in the middle. The CDR3 covers 13 residues. CDR3 residues: CASSYLRNTEAFF. As DNA, the CDR3 is TGTGCCAGCAGTTACCTCCGGAACACTGAAGCTTTCTTT.

This clone was seen once. This chain connects TRBV29-1 to TRBJ2-7; 8 bases map to TRBD1. V was pared by 7 bases and J by 3 bases, with 11 bases of the junction left unmatched. CDR1 SQVTM and CDR2 ANQGSEA come from the germline V gene. The CDR3 extends over 14 amino acids. This CDR3 reads CSARTGTGGYEQYF. The CDR3 nucleotides read TGCAGCGCCCGGACCGGGACAGGAGGCTACGAGCAGTACTTC.

This sequence joins TRBV7-9 and TRBJ2-1; 12 bases are shared with TRBD2. Unmatched junction bases numbered 1, after V lost 2 bases and J lost 2 bases. Germline CDR1 SEHNR, CDR2 FQNEAQ (reference sequence). The CDR3 has 16 amino acids. CDR3 in amino acids: CASSLRTSGTYNEQFF. DNA for the CDR3: TGTGCCAGCAGCTTACGGACTAGCGGGACCTACAATGAGCAGTTCTTC.

The chain is built from TRBV6-5 and TRBJ1-1; no firm D call. The CDR3 loop spans 13 amino acids. CDR1 MNHEY and CDR2 SVGAGI come from the germline V gene. V was clipped by 8 bases and J by 0 bases, with 10 bases between them. Here the CDR3 DNA reads TGTGCCAGCGTTGCGGCGTTGAACACTGAAGCTTTCTTT. Translated, it gives CASVAALNTEAFF.

This clone came up once. V gene TRBV6-2 or TRBV6-3 combines with J gene TRBJ2-3; TRBD2 matches at 13 bases. From germline, CDR1 is MNHEY and CDR2 SVGEGT. This CDR3 is built from 19 residues. V trimming: 2 bases; J trimming: 3 bases; junction bases outside the gene matches: 11. The CDR3: CASSYGKLAGGPGTDTQYF. The DNA for the CDR3 is TGTGCCAGCAGTTACGGAAAACTAGCGGGGGGGCCCGGTACAGATACGCAGTATTTT.

The rearrangement uses TRBV7-2 and TRBJ1-1, with a possible D match to TRBD1 (6 bases). Germline V CDR1 and CDR2: SGHTA, FQGNSA. The germline V and J ends were trimmed by 3 bases and 4 bases, with 9 bases remaining between them. There are 13 residues in the CDR3. In DNA form, the CDR3 reads TGTGCCAGCAGCTTTTCAGGGGTCACTGAAGCTTTCTTT. It encodes CASSFSGVTEAFF.